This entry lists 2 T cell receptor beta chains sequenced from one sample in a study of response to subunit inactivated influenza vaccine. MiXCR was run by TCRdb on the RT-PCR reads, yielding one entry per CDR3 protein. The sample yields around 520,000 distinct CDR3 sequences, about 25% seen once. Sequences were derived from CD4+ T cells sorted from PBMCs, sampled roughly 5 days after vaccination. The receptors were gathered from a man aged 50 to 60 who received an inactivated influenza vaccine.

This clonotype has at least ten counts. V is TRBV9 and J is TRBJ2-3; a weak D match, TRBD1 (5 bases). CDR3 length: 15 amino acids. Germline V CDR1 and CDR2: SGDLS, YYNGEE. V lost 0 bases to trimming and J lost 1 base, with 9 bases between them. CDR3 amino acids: CASSVEGPRTDTQYF. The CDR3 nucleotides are TGTGCCAGCAGCGTAGAGGGGCCTCGCACAGATACGCAGTATTTT.

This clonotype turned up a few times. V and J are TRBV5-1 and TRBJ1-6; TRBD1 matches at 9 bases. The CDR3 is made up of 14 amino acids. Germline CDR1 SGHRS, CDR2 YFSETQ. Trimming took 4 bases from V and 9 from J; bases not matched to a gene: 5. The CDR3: CASSLGQGRSPLHF. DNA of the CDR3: TGCGCCAGCAGCCTGGGACAGGGACGTTCACCCCTCCACTTT.